This TCR beta chain was obtained from a study of blood T cell repertoires in COVID-19. Study summary: The samples span acute and convalescent COVID-19 from the United States, Italy and Spain.

Profiling relied on immunoSEQ multiplex PCR, and the TCRdb table lists in-frame clones only, not all of them. The sample lists hundreds of thousands of clones; more than 75% were seen once. Germline V gene sequence: CDR1 SQVTM, CDR2 ANQGSEA. V was clipped by 8 bases and J by 2 bases; unmatched bases: 7. The CDR3 totals 15 residues. The sequence was obtained from a man between 60 and 75 years old with acute or convalescent COVID-19. The V and J genes are TRBV29-1 and TRBJ2-3; 13 positions match TRBD2. The sample consisted of peripheral blood. The CDR3: CSLTGLAGVTDTQYF. The CDR3 coding sequence is TGCAGCCTGACCGGACTAGCGGGGGTCACAGATACGCAGTATTTT.